These 7 T cell receptor beta chains share one sample of origin, sequenced in a study of blood T cell repertoires in COVID-19. Sequencing was performed with immunoSEQ multiplex PCR; in TCRdb, only in-frame clones are kept and a portion is missing. The sample holds about 200,000 clones, about nine tenths seen once. Source material: peripheral blood. The source of these receptors is a man aged 80 or over with acute or convalescent COVID-19.

The chain recombines TRBV19 with TRBJ1-4; 8 nucleotides agree with TRBD1. Germline lookup yields CDR1 LNHDA and CDR2 SQIVND (reference sequence). The trim removed 1 base at V and 8 bases at J, leaving 18 bases unmatched. The CDR3 is 19 residues long. The CDR3 region is CASSIGSRDRRRETEKLFF. Written as DNA, the CDR3 is TGTGCCAGTAGTATAGGGAGCCGGGACAGGAGGCGGGAGACGGAAAAACTGTTTTTT.

This sequence joins TRBV7-2 and TRBJ2-3; 7 positions agree with TRBD2. The V and J ends lost 5 bases and 1 base, in that order; junction bases with no gene match: 6. CDR1 and CDR2 from the germline V gene are SGHTA and FQGNSA. The CDR3 sequence is 15 residues long. Here the CDR3 reads CASSTDTSGTDTQYF. For the CDR3, the DNA is TGTGCCAGCAGCACCGACACTAGCGGCACAGATACGCAGTATTTT. The full variable domain, rest sourced from reference TRBV7-2 and TRBJ2-3, is GAGVSQSPSNKVTEKGKDVELRCDPISGHTALYWYRQSLGQGLEFLIYFQGNSAPDKSGLPSDRFSAERTGGSVSTLTIQRTQQEDSAVYLCASSTDTSGTDTQYFGPGTRLTVL.

The chain carries TRBV6-4 and TRBJ2-3, with a possible D match to TRBD2 (6 bases). The germline V gene encodes CDR1 MRHNA and CDR2 SNTAGT. The CDR3 runs 14 residues. V lost 6 bases and J lost 0, with 10 bases in between. This CDR3 is CASRASVSTDTQYF. Written as DNA, the CDR3 is TGTGCCAGCAGGGCTAGCGTAAGCACAGATACGCAGTATTTT.

The chain employs TRBV7-9 and TRBJ2-7, with D tentatively TRBD1 (6 bases). Germline assignment: CDR1 SEHNR and CDR2 FQNEAQ (reference sequence). Trimming left V 6 bases short and J 4 bases short, with 13 bases between. The CDR3 has 13 residues. The CDR3, as DNA: TGTGCCAGCAGGGTAAGCAGGGGATACGAGCAGTACTTC. Protein sequence: CASRVSRGYEQYF.

The chain couples TRBV11-3 to TRBJ1-1; possible D gene TRBD1, 5 bases. Germline V gives CDR1 SGHNT, CDR2 YENEEA. With 5 bases removed from V and 1 base from J, the gap between germline ends came to 11 bases. This CDR3 contains 14 residues. The CDR3 loop is CASSPRDGNTEAFF. The DNA for the CDR3 is TGTGCCAGCAGCCCGCGGGACGGGAACACTGAAGCTTTCTTT. Full variable domain (rest looked up from reference TRBV11-3 and TRBJ1-1): EAGVVQSPRYKIIEKKQPVAFWCNPISGHNTLYWYLQNLGQGPELLIRYENEEAVDDSQLPKDRFSAERLKGVDSTLKIQPAELGDSAVYLCASSPRDGNTEAFFGQGTRLTVV.

The V gene is TRBV5-5, the J gene TRBJ2-7; TRBD1 matches 10 bases. CDR1 SGHKS and CDR2 YYEKEE come from the germline V gene (reference sequence). The CDR3 is 15 amino acids. Trimming removed 2 bases from V and 10 bases from J; junction bases left unmatched: 12. CDR3 amino acids: CASSFGGQGSSRQYV. The CDR3 region has the DNA TGTGCCAGCAGCTTTGGGGGACAGGGGTCCTCAAGACAGTACGTC.

The genes are TRBV10-3 and TRBJ2-7; possible D gene TRBD2, 5 bases. Germline values: CDR1 ENHRY, CDR2 SYGVKD. This CDR3 is 14 amino acids long. Trimming stripped 11 bases from V and 3 bases from J, with 20 bases between. The CDR3 is CAVRTRGSDYEQYF. The CDR3 DNA is TGTGCCGTCCGGACCCGGGGTAGTGACTACGAGCAGTACTTC.